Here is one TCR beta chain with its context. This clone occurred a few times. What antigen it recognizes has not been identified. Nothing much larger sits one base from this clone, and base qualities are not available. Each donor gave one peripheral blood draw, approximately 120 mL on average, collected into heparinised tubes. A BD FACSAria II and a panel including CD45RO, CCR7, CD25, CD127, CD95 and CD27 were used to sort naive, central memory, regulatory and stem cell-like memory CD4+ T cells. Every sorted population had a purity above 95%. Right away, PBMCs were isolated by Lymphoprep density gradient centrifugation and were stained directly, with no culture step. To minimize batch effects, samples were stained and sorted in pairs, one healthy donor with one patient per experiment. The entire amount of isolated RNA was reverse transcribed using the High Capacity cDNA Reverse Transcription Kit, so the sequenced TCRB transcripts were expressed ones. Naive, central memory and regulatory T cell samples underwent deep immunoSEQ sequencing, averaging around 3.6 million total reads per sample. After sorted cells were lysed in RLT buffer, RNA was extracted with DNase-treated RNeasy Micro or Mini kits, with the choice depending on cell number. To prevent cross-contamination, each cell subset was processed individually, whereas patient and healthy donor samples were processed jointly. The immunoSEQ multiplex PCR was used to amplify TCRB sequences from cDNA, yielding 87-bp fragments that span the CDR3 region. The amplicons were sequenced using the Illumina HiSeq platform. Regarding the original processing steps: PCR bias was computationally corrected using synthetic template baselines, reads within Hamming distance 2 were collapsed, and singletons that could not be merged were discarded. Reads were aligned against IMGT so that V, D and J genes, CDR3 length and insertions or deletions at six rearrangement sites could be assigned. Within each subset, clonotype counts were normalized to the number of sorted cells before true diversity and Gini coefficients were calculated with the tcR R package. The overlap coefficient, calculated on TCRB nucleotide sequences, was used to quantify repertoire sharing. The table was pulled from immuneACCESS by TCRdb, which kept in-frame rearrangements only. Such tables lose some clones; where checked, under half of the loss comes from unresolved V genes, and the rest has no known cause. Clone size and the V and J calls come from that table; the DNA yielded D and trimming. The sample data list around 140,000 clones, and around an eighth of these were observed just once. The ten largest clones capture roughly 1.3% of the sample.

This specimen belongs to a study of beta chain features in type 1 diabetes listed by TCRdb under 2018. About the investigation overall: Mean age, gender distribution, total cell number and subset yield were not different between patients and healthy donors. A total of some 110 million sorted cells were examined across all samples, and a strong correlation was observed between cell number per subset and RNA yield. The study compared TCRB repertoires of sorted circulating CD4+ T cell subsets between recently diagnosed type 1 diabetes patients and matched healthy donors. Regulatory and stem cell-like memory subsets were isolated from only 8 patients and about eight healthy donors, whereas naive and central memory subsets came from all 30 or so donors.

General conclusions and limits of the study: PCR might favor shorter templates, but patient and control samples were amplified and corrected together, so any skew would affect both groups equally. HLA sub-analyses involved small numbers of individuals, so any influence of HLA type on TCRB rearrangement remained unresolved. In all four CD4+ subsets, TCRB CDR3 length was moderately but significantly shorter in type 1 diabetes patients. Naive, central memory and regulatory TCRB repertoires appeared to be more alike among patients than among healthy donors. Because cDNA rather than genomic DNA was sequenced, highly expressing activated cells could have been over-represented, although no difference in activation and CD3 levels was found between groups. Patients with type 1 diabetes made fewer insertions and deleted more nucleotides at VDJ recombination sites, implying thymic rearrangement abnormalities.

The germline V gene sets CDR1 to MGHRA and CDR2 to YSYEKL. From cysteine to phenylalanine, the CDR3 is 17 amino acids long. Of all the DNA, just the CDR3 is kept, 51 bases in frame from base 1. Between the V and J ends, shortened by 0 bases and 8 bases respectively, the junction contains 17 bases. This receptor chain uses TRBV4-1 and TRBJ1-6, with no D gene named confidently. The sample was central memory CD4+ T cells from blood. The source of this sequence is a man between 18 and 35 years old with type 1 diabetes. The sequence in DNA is TGCGCCAGCAGCCAAGATGCGGCGGGGTCTTCCCATTCACCCCTCCACTTT. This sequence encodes CASSQDAAGSSHSPLHF.